These 23 T cell receptor beta chains came from one sample sequenced in a study of beta chain features in type 1 diabetes. Expressed TCRB transcripts were sequenced because the entire RNA isolate underwent reverse transcription. Generated by immunoSEQ multiplex PCR, the TCRdb table keeps only in-frame clones and is missing some. This sample has roughly 230,000 clones, with over 9.5% found just once. Sequencing was carried out using naive CD4+ T cells from blood. The source is a woman aged 18-35 years in good health.

This clone was observed a handful of times. This chain uses TRBV5-4 with TRBJ2-1; 9 bases fit TRBD1. V shed 0 bases and J 8 bases; nucleotides not matched to a gene: 6. This CDR3 has 15 amino acids. Germline V gene data show CDR1 as SGHNT and CDR2 as YYREEE (reference sequence). In DNA, the CDR3 is TGTGCCAGCAGCTTGGGAGGACAGGGGTTGTATGAGCAGTTCTTC. Its translation: CASSLGGQGLYEQFF.

The chain recombines TRBV6-1 with TRBJ1-1; TRBD1 agrees at 7 bases. Germline V CDR1 and CDR2: MNHNS, SASEGT. The CDR3 runs 14 residues. J gave up 1 base and V 6 bases, and 5 bases lay outside the gene matches. The CDR3 is CASRKQGSNTEAFF. In DNA, the CDR3 is TGTGCCAGCAGAAAACAGGGGTCGAACACTGAAGCTTTCTTT.

This clone was counted between two and nine times. The chain links TRBV10-3 to TRBJ2-1, with 9 nucleotides matching TRBD1. This CDR3 is 14 amino acids long. The junction had 10 bases not matched to a gene; V was cut back by 6 bases and J by 10 bases. Germline loops: CDR1 ENHRY, CDR2 SYGVKD. The CDR3 DNA sequence: TGTGCCATCAGCGCCGGGACAGGGTTTGAGGAGCAGTTCTTC. It encodes CAISAGTGFEEQFF.

This clone was seen a handful of times. The V and J genes are TRBV4-1 and TRBJ2-1, with TRBD1 as a possible D gene (5 bases). Germline V lookup: CDR1 MGHRA, CDR2 YSYEKL. Deletions cut 2 bases from V and 2 bases from J, with 16 bases between. There are 17 residues in the CDR3. CDR3 sequence (DNA): TGCGCCAGCAGCCAACTGCAGGGCAGTTCCGCCTACAATGAGCAGTTCTTC. As protein: CASSQLQGSSAYNEQFF.

V gene TRBV10-3 combines with J gene TRBJ2-5; perhaps TRBD1 as D (5 bases). The CDR3 has 18 residues. The V gene lost 3 bases and the J gene lost 0 bases, with 20 bases spanning the gap. Germline loops: CDR1 ENHRY, CDR2 SYGVKD. The CDR3 is CAISDLRTSNVYQETQYF. CDR3 DNA: TGTGCCATCAGTGATTTAAGGACAAGTAATGTGTACCAAGAGACCCAGTACTTC.

This clone was seen only a few times. V usage is TRBV15 and J usage is TRBJ2-2; perhaps TRBD1 as D (5 bases). Germline V gene lookup returns CDR1 LNHNV and CDR2 YYDKDF (reference sequence). This CDR3 is built from 16 residues. V lost 3 bases and J lost 0, with 11 bases in between. The CDR3 DNA sequence: TGTGCCACCAGCAGCCTCGACAGTCCGAACACCGGGGAGCTGTTTTTT. The encoded protein is CATSSLDSPNTGELFF.

This clone was counted only a few times. The rearrangement joins TRBV5-4 to TRBJ1-1; 7 bases agree with TRBD1. The CDR3 runs to 15 residues. The germline V gene has CDR1 SGHNT and CDR2 YYREEE (reference sequence). The trim removed 2 bases at V and 3 bases at J, leaving 7 bases unmatched. The CDR3 reads CASSFSGGAYTEAFF. The CDR3 DNA reads TGTGCCAGCAGCTTTTCAGGGGGAGCGTACACTGAAGCTTTCTTT.

This clone was counted a few times. This rearrangement joins TRBV7-8 to TRBJ1-4; 8 nucleotides agree with TRBD1. Trimming at V came to 5 bases and at J to 2 bases, leaving 7 bases not matched to a gene. Per germline, CDR1 SGHVS and CDR2 FQNEAQ. The CDR3 is 16 amino acids. CDR3 loop: CASSLRQGPTNEKLFF. The CDR3 region has the DNA TGTGCCAGCAGCCTCCGACAGGGGCCTACTAATGAAAAACTGTTTTTT.

J is TRBJ2-3 and V is TRBV6-5; no definite D call. With 0 bases removed from V and 1 base from J, the gap between germline ends came to 8 bases. The CDR3 consists of 15 residues. Germline loops: CDR1 MNHEY, CDR2 SVGAGI. The CDR3 nucleotides are TGTGCCAGCAGTTACTCTTCACATGGCACAGATACGCAGTATTTT. Amino acids: CASSYSSHGTDTQYF.

The chain joins TRBV5-1 to TRBJ2-7; perhaps TRBD2 as D (6 bases). There are 14 residues in the CDR3. From germline, CDR1 is SGHRS and CDR2 YFSETQ. V lost 7 bases to trimming and J lost 3 bases, with 17 bases between them. The CDR3 bases are TGCGCCAGCTCCGTCGGGGGTTCGTTCTACGAGCAGTACTTC. It encodes CASSVGGSFYEQYF.

This chain connects TRBV5-4 to TRBJ2-1; 10 nucleotides match TRBD2. CDR1 is SGHNT and CDR2 is YYREEE in the germline V gene (reference sequence). This CDR3 spans 16 amino acids. With V trimmed by 2 bases and J by 3 bases, 5 bases remained unmatched. CDR3 residues: CASSLSSGGGYNEQFF. The CDR3 DNA sequence: TGTGCCAGCAGCTTATCAAGCGGGGGGGGCTACAATGAGCAGTTCTTC.

V usage is TRBV30 and J usage is TRBJ2-1; tentative D call: TRBD2 (7 bases). Trimming stripped 1 base from V and 10 bases from J, with 14 bases between. The germline V gene encodes CDR1 GTSNPN and CDR2 SVGIG (reference sequence). CDR3 length: 13 residues. The CDR3, as DNA: TGTGCCTGGAGTGCGACCCGGGGGGCCGAGCAGTTCTTC. As protein: CAWSATRGAEQFF.

This clone was seen a handful of times. The V call is TRBV7-6, the J call TRBJ2-1; weak D call: TRBD2 (5 bases). This CDR3 has 15 amino acids. Trimming cost V 4 bases and J 5 bases, with 15 bases left between them. Per germline, CDR1 SGHVS and CDR2 FNYEAQ. The CDR3 nucleotides are TGTGCCAGCAGCTCAGGACTTCTCGACGACAATGAGCAGTTCTTC. As protein: CASSSGLLDDNEQFF. Supplemented by reference TRBV7-6 and TRBJ2-1, the full variable domain reads GAGVSQSPRYKVTKRGQDVALRCDPISGHVSLYWYRQALGQGPEFLTYFNYEAQQDKSGLPNDRFSAERPEGSISTLTIQRTEQRDSAMYRCASSSGLLDDNEQFFGPGTRLTVL.

The V call is TRBV30, the J call TRBJ1-5, with TRBD1 as a possible D gene (5 bases). The V end lost 2 bases, the J end lost 4 bases, and 9 bases lay between the germline ends. Per the germline V gene, CDR1 is GTSNPN and CDR2 is SVGIG (reference sequence). There are 13 residues in the CDR3. The CDR3 sequence: CAWSPQGNQPQHF. The CDR3 nucleotides are TGTGCCTGGAGTCCCCAGGGTAATCAGCCCCAGCATTTT.

In its sample, this clone was seen a few times. The chain links TRBV7-9 to TRBJ2-5; D might be TRBD1 (5 bases). This CDR3 has 13 amino acids. Trimming stripped 3 bases from V and 1 base from J, with 6 bases between. Germline CDR1 is SEHNR and CDR2 is FQNEAQ (reference sequence). CDR3 region: CASSFGAQETQYF. CDR3 DNA: TGTGCCAGCAGCTTTGGGGCCCAAGAGACCCAGTACTTC.

This clone has just a few counts. The chain uses TRBV5-1 and TRBJ2-1; D possibly corresponds to TRBD1 (6 bases). The CDR3 loop spans 14 amino acids. Trimming pared 8 bases from V and 0 bases from J, leaving 12 bases between. Germline loops: CDR1 SGHRS, CDR2 YFSETQ. CDR3 sequence: CASWTASSYNEQFF. The CDR3 nucleotides read TGCGCCAGTTGGACAGCTTCCTCCTACAATGAGCAGTTCTTC.

The chain uses TRBV6-4 and TRBJ2-1, with 8 bases lining up with TRBD2. Germline trimming cut 9 bases from V and 3 bases from J; bases unmatched to any gene: 7. The germline V gene encodes CDR1 MRHNA and CDR2 SNTAGT. The CDR3 length is 14 residues. The CDR3 sequence is CASRESGSYNEQFF. The CDR3 nucleotides read TGTGCCAGTCGGGAGAGCGGGAGCTACAATGAGCAGTTCTTC.

V gene TRBV6-1 combines with J gene TRBJ1-3, with no clear D. The ends were cut back, 7 bases at V and 4 bases at J, with 11 bases in the middle. The CDR3 is 13 amino acids. Germline V gene lookup returns CDR1 MNHNS and CDR2 SASEGT. The CDR3 nucleotides are TGTGCCAGCATAGAGGGTACGGGAAACACCATATATTTT. Amino acids: CASIEGTGNTIYF.

This clone has only a few counts. The rearrangement links TRBV29-1 to TRBJ1-1; TRBD1 is a possible D gene (5 bases). This CDR3 is 17 amino acids long. V shed 0 bases and J shed 5 bases, with 22 bases lying between them. CDR1 is SQVTM, CDR2 ANQGSEA, per germline. CDR3 sequence (DNA): TGCAGCGTTGAAGATCTGTGGGGCGGGGGGGGTGAGACTGAAGCTTTCTTT. It codes for CSVEDLWGGGGETEAFF.

The chain uses TRBV28 and TRBJ1-5; 9 nucleotides line up with TRBD1. The CDR3 totals 16 residues. V dropped 0 bases and J dropped 2; count of bases not matched to a gene: 2. In germline, CDR1 is MDHEN, CDR2 SYDVKM. The CDR3 DNA reads as TGTGCCAGCAGTTTATGGGGACAGGGAGGCAATCAGCCCCAGCATTTT. It encodes CASSLWGQGGNQPQHF.

This clone was seen only a few times. The chain employs TRBV30 and TRBJ2-7, with unresolved D. With 1 base removed from V and 5 bases from J, the gap between germline ends came to 12 bases. Germline values: CDR1 GTSNPN, CDR2 SVGIG (reference sequence). The CDR3 runs 13 residues. The CDR3 nucleotides read TGTGCCTGGAGTGCCCCTAGGTCCAACGAGCAGTACTTC. This gives the protein CAWSAPRSNEQYF.

This clone was observed a few times. The chain couples TRBV30 to TRBJ1-1; no clear D. The CDR3 is 13 amino acids. The germline V gene encodes CDR1 GTSNPN and CDR2 SVGIG (reference sequence). Trimming stripped 5 bases from V and 1 base from J, with 11 bases between. CDR3 residues: CAWATGKNTEAFF. In DNA, the CDR3 is TGTGCCTGGGCCACGGGAAAGAACACTGAAGCTTTCTTT.

In nucleotides, the CDR3 is TGCGCCAGCAGCAATGGAGACCTCCCAGAAGCTTTCTTT. Amino acid sequence: CASSNGDLPEAFF. The V gene is TRBV5-1, the J gene TRBJ1-1; D call uncertain. V shed 4 bases and J shed 8 bases, with 15 bases lying between them. The CDR3 has 13 residues. Looked up from germline, CDR1 is SGHRS and CDR2 is YFSETQ.